These T cell receptor beta chains were read from a single sample in a study of cytomegalovirus exposure and HLA in healthy donors. This table comes from immunoSEQ multiplex PCR, and its TCRdb copy is limited to in-frame clones, with some not included. The table has about 120,000 clones, approximately 66% seen once; the top ten hold about 8%. Material: PBMCs. The receptors derive from a woman in her thirties or forties in good health and CMV-seropositive. Both conserved end residues are part of each CDR3. A D gene is named only where the DNA matches it firmly.

j_gene: TRBJ2-5; d_gene: .; v_gene: TRBV18; CDR3aa: CASSRDIQETQYF
j_gene: TRBJ2-2; d_gene: TRBD1; v_gene: TRBV29-1; CDR3aa: CSAQGVAGELFF
j_gene: TRBJ2-2; d_gene: .; v_gene: TRBV19; CDR3aa: CASNSWQLGDTGELFF
j_gene: TRBJ2-1; d_gene: TRBD2; v_gene: TRBV7-2; CDR3aa: CASSLVRGGYNEQFF
j_gene: TRBJ1-1; d_gene: .; v_gene: TRBV5-6; CDR3aa: CASSLVEGSKNTEAFF
j_gene: TRBJ2-1; d_gene: .; v_gene: TRBV9; CDR3aa: CASSPYVAGGNEQFF
j_gene: TRBJ2-1; d_gene: TRBD2; v_gene: TRBV19; CDR3aa: CASSVTSGPYNEQFF
j_gene: TRBJ2-1; d_gene: TRBD1; v_gene: TRBV6-5; CDR3aa: CASGTGTGLHEQFF
j_gene: TRBJ2-1; d_gene: .; v_gene: TRBV27; CDR3aa: CASSRGLDYNEQFF
j_gene: TRBJ2-7; d_gene: TRBD1; v_gene: TRBV25-1; CDR3aa: CASSGGQGAFYEQYF
j_gene: TRBJ2-3; d_gene: .; v_gene: TRBV27; CDR3aa: CASREFSGGDTQYF
j_gene: TRBJ2-2; d_gene: TRBD1; v_gene: TRBV6-5; CDR3aa: CASSAGTGDTGELFF
j_gene: TRBJ2-2; d_gene: .; v_gene: TRBV5-1; CDR3aa: CASSLRGTHTGELFF
j_gene: TRBJ2-6; d_gene: .; v_gene: TRBV19; CDR3aa: CASSIQAAGSLGGANVLTF
j_gene: TRBJ2-3; d_gene: TRBD2; v_gene: TRBV4-2; CDR3aa: CASSQDQASGGASTDTQYF
j_gene: TRBJ1-2; d_gene: .; v_gene: TRBV6-1; CDR3aa: CASSEASASYGYTF
j_gene: TRBJ2-1; d_gene: TRBD2; v_gene: TRBV6-1; CDR3aa: CASSVLAGVGEQFF
j_gene: TRBJ2-5; d_gene: TRBD2; v_gene: TRBV25-1; CDR3aa: CASSRLAGVSETQYF
j_gene: TRBJ2-1; d_gene: TRBD2; v_gene: TRBV28; CDR3aa: CASSLGLAGSDEQFF
j_gene: TRBJ1-2; d_gene: .; v_gene: TRBV10-3; CDR3aa: CAISAGDFQPMSYGYTF
j_gene: TRBJ1-2; d_gene: TRBD1; v_gene: TRBV9; CDR3aa: CASSATGDSGDYGYTF
j_gene: TRBJ2-1; d_gene: .; v_gene: TRBV2; CDR3aa: CASGAVNEQFF
j_gene: TRBJ2-3; d_gene: TRBD1; v_gene: TRBV30; CDR3aa: CAWTGTDTDTQYF
j_gene: TRBJ1-1; d_gene: .; v_gene: TRBV13; CDR3aa: CASSPRAGVNTEAFF
j_gene: TRBJ1-1; d_gene: .; v_gene: TRBV6-1; CDR3aa: CASSEGEDTEAFF
j_gene: TRBJ2-5; d_gene: .; v_gene: TRBV19; CDR3aa: CASSIAARGGQETQYF
j_gene: TRBJ2-3; d_gene: .; v_gene: TRBV5-1; CDR3aa: CASSLNGRGTDTQYF
j_gene: TRBJ2-2; d_gene: TRBD1; v_gene: TRBV28; CDR3aa: CASSLPRDRGGTGELFF
j_gene: TRBJ2-7; d_gene: TRBD2; v_gene: TRBV5-1; CDR3aa: CASSVSGSYEQYF
j_gene: TRBJ2-7; d_gene: TRBD1; v_gene: TRBV11-1; CDR3aa: CASSLPGQANEQYF
j_gene: TRBJ2-3; d_gene: TRBD2; v_gene: TRBV9; CDR3aa: CASSHGTSGSTSTDTQYF
j_gene: TRBJ1-1; d_gene: TRBD1; v_gene: TRBV19; CDR3aa: CASSGGQKENTEAFF
j_gene: TRBJ2-7; d_gene: TRBD1; v_gene: TRBV4-2; CDR3aa: CASSLERTGWGEQYF
j_gene: TRBJ2-7; d_gene: TRBD1; v_gene: TRBV13; CDR3aa: CASSRGQEYEQYF
j_gene: TRBJ1-2; d_gene: TRBD1; v_gene: TRBV27; CDR3aa: CASSLSGDAPTGTYGYTF
j_gene: TRBJ1-2; d_gene: TRBD1; v_gene: TRBV19; CDR3aa: CASSSSGQVKKGFYGYTF
j_gene: TRBJ1-3; d_gene: .; v_gene: TRBV30; CDR3aa: CAWDSTGSGPSPNSGNTIYF
j_gene: TRBJ2-3; d_gene: TRBD2; v_gene: TRBV7-7; CDR3aa: CASSPRTSNTQYF
j_gene: TRBJ2-2; d_gene: .; v_gene: TRBV30; CDR3aa: CAWTGRGTGELFF
j_gene: TRBJ1-4; d_gene: TRBD1; v_gene: TRBV19; CDR3aa: CASSIERTGDEKLFF
j_gene: TRBJ2-1; d_gene: TRBD1; v_gene: TRBV6-5; CDR3aa: CASSYPQGIDRNEQFF
j_gene: TRBJ2-3; d_gene: TRBD2; v_gene: TRBV19; CDR3aa: CASSRKRESTDTQYF
j_gene: TRBJ1-1; d_gene: TRBD1; v_gene: TRBV9; CDR3aa: CASSVVGQGTEAFF
j_gene: TRBJ1-1; d_gene: TRBD1; v_gene: TRBV27; CDR3aa: CASSPSWDRVEAFF
j_gene: TRBJ1-2; d_gene: .; v_gene: TRBV30; CDR3aa: CAWEPQGHYGYTF
j_gene: TRBJ2-7; d_gene: .; v_gene: TRBV9; CDR3aa: CASSPGGSEQYF
j_gene: TRBJ2-7; d_gene: TRBD2; v_gene: TRBV2; CDR3aa: CASSASGSMYEQYF
j_gene: TRBJ1-2; d_gene: .; v_gene: TRBV19; CDR3aa: CASSIVGGSNTYGYTF
j_gene: TRBJ2-7; d_gene: TRBD2; v_gene: TRBV28; CDR3aa: CASSGPGQKLAGSSYEQYF
j_gene: TRBJ2-3; d_gene: .; v_gene: TRBV27; CDR3aa: CASSFTALSDTQYF
j_gene: TRBJ1-6; d_gene: TRBD1; v_gene: TRBV2; CDR3aa: CASSEDRGSYNSPLHF
j_gene: TRBJ2-7; d_gene: TRBD2; v_gene: TRBV28; CDR3aa: CASIRSGGAYEQYF
j_gene: TRBJ1-5; d_gene: .; v_gene: TRBV2; CDR3aa: CASSGDDQPQHF
j_gene: TRBJ1-2; d_gene: .; v_gene: TRBV4-1; CDR3aa: CASSQGRDIANYGYTF